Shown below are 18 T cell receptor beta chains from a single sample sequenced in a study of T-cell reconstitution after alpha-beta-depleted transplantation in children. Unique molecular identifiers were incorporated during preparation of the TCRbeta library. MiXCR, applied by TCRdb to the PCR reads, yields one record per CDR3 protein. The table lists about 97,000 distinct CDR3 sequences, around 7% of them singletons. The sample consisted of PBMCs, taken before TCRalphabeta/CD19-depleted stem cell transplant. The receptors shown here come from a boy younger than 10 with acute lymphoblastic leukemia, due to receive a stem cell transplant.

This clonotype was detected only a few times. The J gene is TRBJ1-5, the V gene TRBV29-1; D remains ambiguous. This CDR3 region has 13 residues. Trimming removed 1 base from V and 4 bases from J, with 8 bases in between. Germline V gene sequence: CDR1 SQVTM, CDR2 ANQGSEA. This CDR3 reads CSVEVGGNQPQHF. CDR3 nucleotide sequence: TGCAGCGTTGAAGTTGGCGGGAATCAGCCCCAGCATTTT.

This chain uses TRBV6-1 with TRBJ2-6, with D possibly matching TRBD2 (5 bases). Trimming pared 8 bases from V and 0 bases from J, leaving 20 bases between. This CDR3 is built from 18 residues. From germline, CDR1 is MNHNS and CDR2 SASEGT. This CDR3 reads CASLPEGTPVSGANVLTF. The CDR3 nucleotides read TGTGCCAGCCTCCCCGAGGGAACCCCCGTCTCTGGGGCCAACGTCCTGACTTTC.

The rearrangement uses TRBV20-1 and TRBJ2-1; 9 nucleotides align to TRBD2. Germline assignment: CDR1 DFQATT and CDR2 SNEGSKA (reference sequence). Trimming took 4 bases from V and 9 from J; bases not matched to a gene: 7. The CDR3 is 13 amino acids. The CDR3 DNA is TGCAGTGCTACCAATAGCGGGGGCCCTGAGCAGTTCTTC. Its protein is CSATNSGGPEQFF.

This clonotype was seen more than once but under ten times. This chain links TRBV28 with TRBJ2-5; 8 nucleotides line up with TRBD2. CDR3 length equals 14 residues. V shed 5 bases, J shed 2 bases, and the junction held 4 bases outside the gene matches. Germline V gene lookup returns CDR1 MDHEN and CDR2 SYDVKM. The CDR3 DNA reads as TGTGCCAGCAGTCCCGGGGGGGCTCAAGAGACCCAGTACTTC. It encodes CASSPGGAQETQYF.

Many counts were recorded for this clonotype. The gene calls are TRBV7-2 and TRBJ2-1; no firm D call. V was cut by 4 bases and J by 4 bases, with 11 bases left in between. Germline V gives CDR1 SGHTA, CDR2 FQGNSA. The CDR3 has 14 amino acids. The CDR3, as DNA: TGTGCCAGCAGCTCAGAGCGCCCTTACAATGAGCAGTTCTTC. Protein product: CASSSERPYNEQFF.

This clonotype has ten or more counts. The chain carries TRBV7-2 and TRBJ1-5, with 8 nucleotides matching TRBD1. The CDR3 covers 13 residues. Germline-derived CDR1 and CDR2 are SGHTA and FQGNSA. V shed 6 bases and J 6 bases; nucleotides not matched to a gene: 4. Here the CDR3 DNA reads TGTGCCAGCAGTCGCGACAGGGGTCAGCCCCAGCATTTT. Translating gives CASSRDRGQPQHF.

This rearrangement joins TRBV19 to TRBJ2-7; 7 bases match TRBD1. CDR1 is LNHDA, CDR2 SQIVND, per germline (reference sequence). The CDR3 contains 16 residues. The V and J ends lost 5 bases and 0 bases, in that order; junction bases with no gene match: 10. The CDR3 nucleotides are TGTGCCAGTAGTTTGGACAGGTGGGGACCCTCCTACGAGCAGTACTTC. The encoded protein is CASSLDRWGPSYEQYF.

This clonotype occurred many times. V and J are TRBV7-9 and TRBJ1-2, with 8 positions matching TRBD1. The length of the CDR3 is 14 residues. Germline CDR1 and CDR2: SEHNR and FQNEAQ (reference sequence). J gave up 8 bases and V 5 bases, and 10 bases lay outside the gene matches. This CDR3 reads CASSLSDRGSGYTF. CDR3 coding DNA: TGTGCCAGCAGCCTATCCGACAGGGGAAGCGGCTACACCTTC.

The CDR3 reads CASSLEATNEKLFF. The CDR3 DNA reads TGTGCCAGCTCGCTTGAGGCAACTAATGAAAAACTGTTTTTT. J is TRBJ1-4 and V is TRBV18; no reliable D call. The V end was cut by 6 bases, the J end by 0 bases, with 8 bases between. The germline V gene encodes CDR1 KGHSH and CDR2 LQKENI. The CDR3 has 14 amino acids.

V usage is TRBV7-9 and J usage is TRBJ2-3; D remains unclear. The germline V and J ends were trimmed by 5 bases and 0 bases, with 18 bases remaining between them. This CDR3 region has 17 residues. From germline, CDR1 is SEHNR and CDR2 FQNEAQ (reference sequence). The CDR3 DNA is TGTGCCAGCAGCCCCTGGCCCCCAGGATCTAGCACAGATACGCAGTATTTT. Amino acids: CASSPWPPGSSTDTQYF.

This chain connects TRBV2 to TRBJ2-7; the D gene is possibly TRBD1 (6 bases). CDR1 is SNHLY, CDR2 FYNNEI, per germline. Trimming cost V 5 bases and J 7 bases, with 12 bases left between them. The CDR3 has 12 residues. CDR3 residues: CASSTGFGEQYF. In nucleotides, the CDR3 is TGTGCCAGCAGTACAGGGTTCGGGGAGCAGTACTTC.

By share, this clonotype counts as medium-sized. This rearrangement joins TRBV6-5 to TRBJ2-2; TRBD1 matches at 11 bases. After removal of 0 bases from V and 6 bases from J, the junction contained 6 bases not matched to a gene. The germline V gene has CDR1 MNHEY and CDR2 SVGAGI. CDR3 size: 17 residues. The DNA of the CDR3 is TGTGCCAGCAGTTACTCCCCTGGACAGGGGGCGGCCGGGGAGCTGTTTTTT. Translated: CASSYSPGQGAAGELFF.

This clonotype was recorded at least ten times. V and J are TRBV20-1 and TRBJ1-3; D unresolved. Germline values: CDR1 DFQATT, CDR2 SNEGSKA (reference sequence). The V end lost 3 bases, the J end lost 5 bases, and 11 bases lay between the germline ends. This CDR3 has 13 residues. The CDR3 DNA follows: TGCAGTGCTAGCCGGGGAGATAGAAACACCATATATTTT. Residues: CSASRGDRNTIYF.

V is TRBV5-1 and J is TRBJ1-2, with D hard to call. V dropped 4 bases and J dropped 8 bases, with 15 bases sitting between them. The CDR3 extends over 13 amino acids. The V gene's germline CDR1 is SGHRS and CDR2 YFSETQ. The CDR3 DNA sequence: TGCGCCAGCAGCCCCTTATCTTTAGGCGGCTACACCTTC. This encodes CASSPLSLGGYTF.

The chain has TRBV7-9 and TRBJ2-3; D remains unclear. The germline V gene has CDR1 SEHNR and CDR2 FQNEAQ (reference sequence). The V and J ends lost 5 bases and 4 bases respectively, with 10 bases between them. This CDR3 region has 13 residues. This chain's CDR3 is CASSPTWADTQYF. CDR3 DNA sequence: TGTGCCAGCAGCCCCACCTGGGCAGATACGCAGTATTTT.

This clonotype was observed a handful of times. CDR3 sequence reads: CSARDPSGGGRSGELFF. The CDR3 DNA follows: TGCAGTGCTAGAGATCCTTCAGGGGGGGGCCGGTCCGGGGAGCTGTTTTTT. The V gene is TRBV20-1, the J gene TRBJ2-2; D may match TRBD1 or TRBD2 (7 bases each). Trimming cost V 0 bases and J 6 bases, with 20 bases left between them. The CDR3 totals 17 residues. Germline values: CDR1 DFQATT, CDR2 SNEGSKA (reference sequence).

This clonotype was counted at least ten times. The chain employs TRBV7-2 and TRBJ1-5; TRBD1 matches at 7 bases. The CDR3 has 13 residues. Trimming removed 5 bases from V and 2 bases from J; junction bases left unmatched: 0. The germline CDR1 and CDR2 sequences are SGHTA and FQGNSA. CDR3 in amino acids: CASSTGGNQPQHF. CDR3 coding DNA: TGTGCCAGCAGCACAGGGGGCAATCAGCCCCAGCATTTT.

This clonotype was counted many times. The CDR3: CASSLVTTDPYNEQFF. The CDR3 DNA is TGCGCCAGCAGCTTGGTAACTACCGACCCCTACAATGAGCAGTTCTTC. The chain links TRBV5-1 to TRBJ2-1, with D unclear. The CDR3 runs 16 residues. Between the trimmed V and J ends, which lost 0 bases and 2 bases, there was a span of 12 bases. Germline V gene data show CDR1 as SGHRS and CDR2 as YFSETQ.